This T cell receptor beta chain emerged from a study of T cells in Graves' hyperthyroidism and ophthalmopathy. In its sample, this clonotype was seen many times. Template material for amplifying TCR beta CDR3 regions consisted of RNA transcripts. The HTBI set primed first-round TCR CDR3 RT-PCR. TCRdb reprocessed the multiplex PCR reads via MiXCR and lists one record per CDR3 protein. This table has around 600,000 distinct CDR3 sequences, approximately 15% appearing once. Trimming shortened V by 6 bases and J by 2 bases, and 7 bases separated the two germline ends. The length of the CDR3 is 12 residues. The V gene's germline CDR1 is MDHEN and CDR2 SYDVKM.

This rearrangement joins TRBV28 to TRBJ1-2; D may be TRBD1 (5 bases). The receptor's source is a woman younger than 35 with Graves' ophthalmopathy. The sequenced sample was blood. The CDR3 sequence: CASSRQNYGYTF. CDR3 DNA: TGTGCCAGCAGCCGACAGAACTATGGCTACACCTTC.